Below, one T cell receptor beta chain is given with its context. Its matching antigen is unknown. This sample is drawn from a study of cytomegalovirus exposure and HLA in healthy donors. Trimming took 4 bases from V and 6 from J; bases not matched to a gene: 12. The CDR3 has 17 amino acids. Germline V gene sequence: CDR1 SGHVS, CDR2 FNYEAQ. General study points: Versus the approximately 670-donor mean, an Asian-associated ancestry cluster reportedly showed fewer N-insertions in a later analysis.

The PCR ran on 60 Vbeta and 13 Jbeta primers. Assay: immunoSEQ multiplex PCR; the TCRdb copy retains only in-frame clones and omits some. The sample carries around 95,000 clones, nearly 80% recorded once. The sequencing sample was made of PBMCs. The TCR originated in a woman aged 40 to 50 in good health and CMV-seropositive. The chain carries TRBV7-6 and TRBJ2-1, with TRBD2 matching over 10 bases. The chain's CDR3 is CASSSLAGHRPFNEQFF. CDR3 nucleotide sequence: TGTGCCAGCAGCTCACTAGCGGGACACCGCCCGTTCAATGAGCAGTTCTTC. The full variable domain, completed using reference TRBV7-6 and TRBJ2-1, is GAGVSQSPRYKVTKRGQDVALRCDPISGHVSLYWYRQALGQGPEFLTYFNYEAQQDKSGLPNDRFSAERPEGSISTLTIQRTEQRDSAMYRCASSSLAGHRPFNEQFFGPGTRLTVL.